Below are 22 T cell receptor beta chains sequenced from a single sample in a study of T cell responses to AZD1222 COVID-19 vaccine. The assay was immunoSEQ multiplex PCR, and TCRdb's table has in-frame clones only and misses some. Altogether more than 95,000 clones are present, nearly 95% being singletons, with the ten largest covering around 4.7%. The sample in question was peripheral blood, obtained on day 0 of AZD1222 vaccination. The receptors derive from an adult in good health.

The CDR3 nucleotides read TGTGCCAGCGGGGAGGGTTTCAAGTCCCAGCATTTT. Its translation: CASGEGFKSQHF. The genes are TRBV6-5 and TRBJ1-5; D not certain. Germline V gene lookup returns CDR1 MNHEY and CDR2 SVGAGI. The CDR3 has 12 amino acids. V lost 8 bases to trimming and J lost 11 bases, with 16 bases between them.

The V call is TRBV29-1, the J call TRBJ1-2; 10 bases are a match to TRBD1. CDR1 SQVTM and CDR2 ANQGSEA come from the germline V gene. With 0 bases clipped from V and 8 bases from J, the junction kept 3 bases outside the gene matches. The CDR3 is made up of 13 amino acids. The CDR3 protein is CSVEEGQGTGYTF. CDR3 nucleotide sequence: TGCAGCGTTGAAGAGGGACAGGGGACAGGCTACACCTTC.

J is TRBJ2-3 and V is TRBV6-5; D is undetermined. CDR1 and CDR2 (germline): MNHEY, SVGAGI. The CDR3 length is 12 residues. Trimming took 6 bases from V and 5 from J, leaving 9 bases between them. In DNA form, the CDR3 reads TGTGCCAGCAGCCGTTACGGAGATACGCAGTATTTT. Translating gives CASSRYGDTQYF.

The genes are TRBV7-2 and TRBJ2-7, with 8 bases lining up with TRBD1. CDR1 SGHTA and CDR2 FQGNSA come from the germline V gene. Trimming at V came to 4 bases and at J to 2 bases, leaving 7 bases not matched to a gene. The CDR3 is made up of 15 amino acids. CDR3 loop: CASSSQGAGTYEQYF. CDR3 sequence (DNA): TGTGCCAGCAGCTCGCAGGGGGCGGGGACCTACGAGCAGTACTTC.

V and J are TRBV7-2 and TRBJ2-5; no reliable D call. The ends were cut back, 5 bases at V and 1 base at J, with 11 bases in the middle. CDR3 size: 14 residues. Germline V gene sequence: CDR1 SGHTA, CDR2 FQGNSA. CDR3 loop: CASSALSPQETQYF. CDR3 bases: TGTGCCAGCAGCGCTCTGTCCCCCCAAGAGACCCAGTACTTC.

The rearrangement joins TRBV9 to TRBJ1-5; D is ambiguous. V gave up 0 bases and J gave up 0 bases, with 7 bases separating them. This CDR3 spans 15 amino acids. Germline CDR1 is SGDLS and CDR2 is YYNGEE. The CDR3 coding sequence is TGTGCCAGCAGCGTAGGGGGTATTAGCAATCAGCCCCAGCATTTT. This sequence encodes CASSVGGISNQPQHF.

This clone was counted a single time. This chain uses TRBV11-3 with TRBJ2-7, with 9 bases that match TRBD1. The CDR3 runs to 15 residues. CDR1 is SGHNT and CDR2 is YENEEA in the germline V gene. The V and J ends lost 4 bases and 5 bases, in that order; junction bases with no gene match: 9. The CDR3, as DNA: TGTGCCAGCAGCTATAACCTCGGACAGGGGCACGAGCAGTACTTC. Its translation is CASSYNLGQGHEQYF.

The gene calls are TRBV27 and TRBJ1-6; D gene uncertain. Germline assignment: CDR1 MNHEY and CDR2 SMNVEV (reference sequence). Trimming pared 2 bases from V and 4 bases from J, leaving 12 bases between. CDR3 length: 16 residues. CDR3 in DNA: TGTGCCAGCAGTTTAGGCCCCCTGGGGTATAATTCACCCCTCCACTTT. Translation gives CASSLGPLGYNSPLHF.

V and J are TRBV27 and TRBJ1-6; D may be TRBD1 (6 bases). The CDR3 is 15 amino acids. V lost 5 bases to trimming and J lost 10 bases, with 18 bases between them. Germline V gene data show CDR1 as MNHEY and CDR2 as SMNVEV (reference sequence). The chain's CDR3 is CASSTRGGGRSPLHF. In nucleotides, the CDR3 is TGTGCCAGCAGTACCCGAGGGGGGGGCAGATCACCCCTCCACTTT.

The chain links TRBV6-2 or TRBV6-3 to TRBJ2-3; D is unclear. Germline loops: CDR1 MNHEY, CDR2 SVGEGT. V was trimmed by 0 bases and J by 4 bases, leaving 8 bases between them. The CDR3 is 14 amino acids. The CDR3 spells CASSYSFSADTQYF. The CDR3, as DNA: TGTGCCAGCAGTTACTCGTTTAGTGCAGATACGCAGTATTTT.

The J gene is TRBJ2-5, the V gene TRBV12-3 or TRBV12-4; D perhaps matches TRBD2 (5 bases). The CDR3 loop spans 13 amino acids. The V end lost 3 bases, the J end lost 5 bases, and 10 bases lay between the germline ends. The CDR3 reads CASSFEGSETQYF. The CDR3 DNA is TGTGCCAGCAGTTTTGAGGGATCGGAGACCCAGTACTTC.

V is TRBV7-9 and J is TRBJ1-2; 7 bases are a match to TRBD1. The CDR3 extends over 15 amino acids. Per germline, CDR1 SEHNR and CDR2 FQNEAQ (reference sequence). The V gene end was trimmed by 2 bases and the J gene end by 4 bases; junction bases not matched to a gene: 7. DNA for the CDR3: TGTGCCAGCAGCTTAAGGGGGGACAGTTCCTATGGCTACACCTTC. It encodes CASSLRGDSSYGYTF.

This clone was counted once. The chain recombines TRBV28 with TRBJ1-3; D call uncertain. Trimming cost V 3 bases and J 2 bases, with 11 bases left between them. In germline, CDR1 is MDHEN, CDR2 SYDVKM. This CDR3 is 15 amino acids long. CDR3 region: CASSLGLAAGNTIYF. DNA for the CDR3: TGTGCCAGCAGTTTGGGTCTAGCTGCTGGAAACACCATATATTTT.

J is TRBJ1-2 and V is TRBV2; weak D call: TRBD1 (6 bases). The germline gives CDR1 SNHLY, CDR2 FYNNEI. Between the trimmed V and J ends, which lost 4 bases and 5 bases, there was a span of 14 bases. CDR3 length: 14 residues. The CDR3 is CASSVQGWRYGYTF. The CDR3 coding sequence is TGTGCCAGCAGTGTTCAGGGGTGGAGGTATGGCTACACCTTC.

The rearrangement links TRBV2 to TRBJ1-3; unclear D gene. V lost 8 bases and J lost 4, with 9 bases in between. Germline-derived CDR1 and CDR2 are SNHLY and FYNNEI. The CDR3 has 12 amino acids. The CDR3 region has the DNA TGTGCCAGCGTGGCCGAAGGAAACACCATATATTTT. Residues: CASVAEGNTIYF.

This clone is medium-sized (0.01 to 0.1%) by share. The chain joins TRBV5-4 to TRBJ2-1; 12 nucleotides align to TRBD2. V trimming: 1 base; J trimming: 4 bases; junction bases outside the gene matches: 9. Per germline, CDR1 SGHNT and CDR2 YYREEE (reference sequence). The CDR3 covers 18 residues. The CDR3 reads CASSLTSGGYRFYNEQFF. The DNA for the CDR3 is TGTGCCAGCAGCTTGACTAGCGGGGGGTACAGATTTTACAATGAGCAGTTCTTC.

This chain connects TRBV7-2 to TRBJ2-7; TRBD1 matches 11 bases. This CDR3 spans 14 amino acids. Germline-derived CDR1 and CDR2 are SGHTA and FQGNSA. Trimming took 5 bases from V and 4 from J; bases not matched to a gene: 4. CDR3 residues: CASSLDRGQYEQYF. Written as DNA, the CDR3 is TGTGCCAGCAGCCTGGACAGGGGGCAGTACGAGCAGTACTTC. Complete variable domain (other parts from reference TRBV7-2 and TRBJ2-7): GAGVSQSPSNKVTEKGKDVELRCDPISGHTALYWYRQSLGQGLEFLIYFQGNSAPDKSGLPSDRFSAERTGGSVSTLTIQRTQQEDSAVYLCASSLDRGQYEQYFGPGTRLTVT.

The CDR3 is CAWSPGQGLAEYEQYF. CDR3 nucleotides: TGTGCCTGGAGTCCGGGACAGGGGTTAGCGGAATACGAGCAGTACTTC. The chain recombines TRBV30 with TRBJ2-7; the match to TRBD1 covers 10 bases. The CDR3 loop spans 16 amino acids. V was pared by 2 bases and J by 4 bases, with 11 bases of the junction left unmatched. CDR1 is GTSNPN and CDR2 is SVGIG in the germline V gene (reference sequence).

The genes are TRBV9 and TRBJ2-7; D remains ambiguous. Trimming removed 0 bases from V and 6 bases from J, with 16 bases in between. The CDR3 runs to 15 residues. CDR1 is SGDLS and CDR2 is YYNGEE in the germline V gene. CDR3 amino acids: CASSVGLAEPSEQYF. CDR3 nucleotides: TGTGCCAGCAGCGTAGGGTTAGCCGAGCCCTCCGAGCAGTACTTC.

The rearrangement links TRBV14 to TRBJ1-6, with a weak D call TRBD1 (5 bases). V was clipped by 2 bases and J by 4 bases, with 12 bases between them. The CDR3 has 16 residues. In germline, CDR1 is SGHDN, CDR2 FVKESK. The CDR3 DNA follows: TGTGCCAGCAGCCAAAATTCAGGGTTTTATAATTCACCCCTCCACTTT. Residues: CASSQNSGFYNSPLHF.

V usage is TRBV7-2 and J usage is TRBJ1-5, with 8 bases identical to TRBD1. This CDR3 contains 15 residues. The V gene's germline CDR1 is SGHTA and CDR2 FQGNSA. V shed 4 bases, J shed 7 bases, and the junction held 9 bases outside the gene matches. The CDR3 sequence is CASSSTGVGYQPQHF. The CDR3 coding sequence is TGTGCCAGCAGCTCGACAGGGGTCGGGTACCAGCCCCAGCATTTT.

This CDR3 is CASILAGVGTGELFF. CDR3 nucleotides: TGTGCCAGCATATTAGCGGGAGTCGGCACCGGGGAGCTGTTTTTT. The gene calls are TRBV6-5 and TRBJ2-2, with 9 bases fitting TRBD2. J lost 4 bases, V lost 7 bases, and 7 bases had no gene match. The CDR3 contains 15 residues. Germline V gene lookup returns CDR1 MNHEY and CDR2 SVGAGI.